This TCR beta chain was retrieved from a study of blood T cell repertoires in COVID-19 (dated by TCRdb to about 2020). In the study overall: The collaborator samples originated in the United States, Italy and Spain and spanned the acute and convalescent phases of COVID-19. The prospective study material was composed of cDNA or gDNA derived from T cells, B-cell-depleted T cells, or PBMCs. The dataset comprised deeply sampled blood TCRbeta repertoires from subjects exposed to, actively infected with, or recovered from COVID-19. The repertoires were released in a freely available public database meant as a resource for research on the immune response to SARS-CoV-2. Samples came from the ongoing ImmuneRACE study (first 160 participants) plus 1,254 subjects from 6 global collaborators. Sample metadata almost always included a de-identified subject ID, COVID-19 status, age in years and sex. Where HLA class I and class II types were available, the types were taken from metadata supplied by the sample provider, not from assay-based typing. Broader findings and caveats from the paper: Clinical and demographic metadata were provided uncurated, with the amount varying by source and participant.

CDR3 length: 14 amino acids, cysteine to phenylalanine. CDR3 DNA only is kept here, 42 bases in frame from base 1. For CDR1 and CDR2, the germline V gene (reference sequence) lists LNHDA and SQIVND. Trimming removed 7 bases from V and 6 bases from J, leaving 18 bases between the germline ends. This clone has just a few counts. What antigen it recognizes has not been identified. Base-call qualities are not available, and no considerably larger clone is one nucleotide away. The immunoSEQ Assay, a bias-controlled multiplex PCR, was used to amplify TCRbeta CDR3 regions from genomic DNA. Processing in the source paper ran as follows. The number of nucleated cells in each sample was estimated by amplification of reference gene primers within the assay. To quantify the absolute abundance of each unique TCRbeta CDR3 rearrangement, sequence reads were collapsed and filtered. For each sample, productive Simpson clonality was calculated by taking the square root of Simpson's diversity index across productive rearrangements. TCRdb took over this immuneACCESS table, retaining in-frame rearrangements with V and J assigned. Such tables are incomplete; in checked studies, under half of the missing clones stem from an unresolved V gene, and the remainder is unexplained. That table supplies the V and J calls and clone size; D and trimming were determined from the DNA. The sample data list 90,000 or so clones, and almost 90% of these were observed just once. The ten largest clones represent 4.3% of the sample.

The collaborating institutions used their own protocols to collect whole blood in K2EDTA tubes. For TCRbeta analysis, collaborator samples were shipped as frozen whole blood, as isolated PBMCs, or as DNA extracted from either sample type. Material: peripheral blood. The source of this sequence is a woman older than 75 with active or convalescent COVID-19. The rearrangement joined TRBV19 to TRBJ1-1; no D gene is confidently identified. The sequenced DNA is TGTGCCAGTAACACAGCCCCCAGCGGCGCTGAAGCTTTCTTT. The resulting protein is CASNTAPSGAEAFF.